The rows below give T cell receptor beta chains drawn from one sample of a study of liver allograft versus peripheral blood T cells. MiXCR, run by TCRdb on the reads, gives a single entry per CDR3 protein. The top ten clones hold 6.5% to 8% of a sample with 1,000 to 1,500 distinct CDR3 sequences, approximately 10% of them seen once. These receptors came from a human patient who had a liver transplant. Some T cells could come from the graft donor. Both conserved end residues are part of each CDR3. D genes are given only for firm matches. Rows may omit the clone size; those that give it use once, few, many or a size class.

CDR3 DNA: TGTGCCAGCAGCATCGACAGAAACTATGGCTACACCTTC
CDR3 protein: CASSIDRNYGYTF
D gene: NA
clone size: large
J gene: TRBJ1-2
V gene: TRBV9

CDR3 DNA: TGTGCCAGCAGCCAAGAGGCCAGCCGACTTGACTACAATGAGCAGTTCTTC
CDR3 protein: CASSQEASRLDYNEQFF
D gene: NA
clone size: medium-sized
J gene: TRBJ2-1
V gene: TRBV14

CDR3 DNA: TGCAGTGCTAGAGATTGGGGACTAGACTCCTACGAGCAGTACTTC
CDR3 protein: CSARDWGLDSYEQYF
D gene: TRBD2
clone size: medium-sized
J gene: TRBJ2-7
V gene: TRBV20-1

CDR3 DNA: TGTGCCAGCAGTTATTCTGAGGGGGTAGGCTCGGGGGAGCTGTTTTTT
CDR3 protein: CASSYSEGVGSGELFF
D gene: NA
clone size: large
J gene: TRBJ2-2
V gene: TRBV6-5

CDR3 DNA: TGTGCCACCAGTGGGTCGGGACCCTCCTACGAGCAGTACTTC
CDR3 protein: CATSGSGPSYEQYF
D gene: NA
clone size: large
J gene: TRBJ2-7
V gene: TRBV24-1

CDR3 DNA: TGCAGTGCAAACACAGGTTATCAGCCCCAGCATTTT
CDR3 protein: CSANTGYQPQHF
D gene: NA
clone size: many
J gene: TRBJ1-5
V gene: TRBV20-1

CDR3 DNA: TGTGCCAGCAGTTACTCCCCAGCGGACCCCTACGAGCAGTACTTC
CDR3 protein: CASSYSPADPYEQYF
D gene: NA
clone size: medium-sized
J gene: TRBJ2-7
V gene: TRBV6-6

CDR3 DNA: TGTGCCAGCAGTTTGAGGGGGAGGGACACTGAAGCTTTCTTT
CDR3 protein: CASSLRGRDTEAFF
D gene: NA
clone size: medium-sized
J gene: TRBJ1-1
V gene: TRBV28

CDR3 DNA: TGTGCCAGCAGCTTGGCGGCCTCGGGCACTGAAGCTTTCTTT
CDR3 protein: CASSLAASGTEAFF
D gene: NA
clone size: many
J gene: TRBJ1-1
V gene: TRBV7-2

CDR3 DNA: TGTGCCTGGAGTGTAATCGGTCGGGGCACCGGGGAGCTGTTTTTT
CDR3 protein: CAWSVIGRGTGELFF
D gene: NA
clone size: large
J gene: TRBJ2-2
V gene: TRBV30

CDR3 DNA: TGCAGTGCTGCGCGACTAGCGGGAGTAGATGAGCAGTTCTTC
CDR3 protein: CSAARLAGVDEQFF
D gene: TRBD2
clone size: medium-sized
J gene: TRBJ2-1
V gene: TRBV20-1

CDR3 DNA: TGTGCCACCAGCAGAGGGGGGGACCCCCGAAGAAAAGGGTACGAGCAGTACTTC
CDR3 protein: CATSRGGDPRRKGYEQYF
D gene: NA
clone size: medium-sized
J gene: TRBJ2-7
V gene: TRBV15

CDR3 DNA: TGTGCCTGGAGTGCGGGACAGATCTCAACTAATGAAAAACTGTTTTTT
CDR3 protein: CAWSAGQISTNEKLFF
D gene: TRBD1
clone size: medium-sized
J gene: TRBJ1-4
V gene: TRBV30

CDR3 DNA: TGTGCCAGCAGCCCTAGCCCTCATCGCCGTGGTGGCTACACCTTC
CDR3 protein: CASSPSPHRRGGYTF
D gene: NA
clone size: large
J gene: TRBJ1-2
V gene: TRBV9

CDR3 DNA: TGCAGTGCACAGAACGCCGGAACGGAAAAACTGTTTTTT
CDR3 protein: CSAQNAGTEKLFF
D gene: NA
clone size: medium-sized
J gene: TRBJ1-4
V gene: TRBV20-1

CDR3 DNA: TGTGCCAGCAGCCAGCCGACGTATTGGGGGACTCTCTATAATTCACCCCTCCACTTT
CDR3 protein: CASSQPTYWGTLYNSPLHF
D gene: NA
clone size: medium-sized
J gene: TRBJ1-6
V gene: TRBV3-1

CDR3 DNA: TGCGCCAGCAGTGTTCAGGGATGCCGGGAGCTGTTTTTT
CDR3 protein: CASSVQGCRELFF
D gene: NA
clone size: many
J gene: TRBJ2-2
V gene: TRBV23-1

CDR3 DNA: TGTGCCAGCAGCCAGGGGGACCTTACCTACAATGAGCAGTTCTTC
CDR3 protein: CASSQGDLTYNEQFF
D gene: NA
clone size: few
J gene: TRBJ2-1
V gene: TRBV3-1

CDR3 DNA: TGTGCCAGCAGGCCAGGGCCCATTGACGAGCAGTACTTC
CDR3 protein: CASRPGPIDEQYF
D gene: NA
clone size: few
J gene: TRBJ2-7
V gene: TRBV2

CDR3 DNA: TGTGCCAGCAGCCCGGTTAAGAAACACTCCGACAGGGGTGCGACTGAAGCTTTCTTT
CDR3 protein: CASSPVKKHSDRGATEAFF
D gene: TRBD1
clone size: many
J gene: TRBJ1-1
V gene: TRBV6-2/TRBV6-3

CDR3 DNA: TGTGCCAGCAGTGAAAGGCTCTCCGGGACAGGGGGCTCACCCCTCCACTTT
CDR3 protein: CASSERLSGTGGSPLHF
D gene: TRBD1
clone size: large
J gene: TRBJ1-6
V gene: TRBV6-1

CDR3 DNA: TGTGCCAGCAGTTCCCCAAACGATGGCTACACCTTC
CDR3 protein: CASSSPNDGYTF
D gene: NA
clone size: large
J gene: TRBJ1-2
V gene: TRBV28

CDR3 DNA: TGTGCCAGCAGCTTCGAGACCCCGGGGGAGGCTTTCTTT
CDR3 protein: CASSFETPGEAFF
D gene: NA
clone size: NA
J gene: TRBJ1-1
V gene: TRBV7-9

CDR3 DNA: TGCAGCGGACAGGGGGCTAACTATGGCTACACCTTC
CDR3 protein: CSGQGANYGYTF
D gene: TRBD1
clone size: large
J gene: TRBJ1-2
V gene: TRBV29-1

CDR3 DNA: TGTGCCAGCAGCCAAGATTTCCTAGCGGGCACCTACGAGCAGTACTTC
CDR3 protein: CASSQDFLAGTYEQYF
D gene: TRBD2
clone size: NA
J gene: TRBJ2-7
V gene: TRBV3-1

CDR3 DNA: TGCGCCAGCAGTGCAGGACTAGCGGGAGGGAATGAGCAGTTCTTC
CDR3 protein: CASSAGLAGGNEQFF
D gene: TRBD2
clone size: medium-sized
J gene: TRBJ2-1
V gene: TRBV10-1

CDR3 DNA: TGTGCCAGCAGCTTCGGCCTCCTCGGGGGATTCAGCAATCAGCCCCAGCATTTT
CDR3 protein: CASSFGLLGGFSNQPQHF
D gene: NA
clone size: medium-sized
J gene: TRBJ1-5
V gene: TRBV5-6

CDR3 DNA: TGTGCCAGCAGGTTATCAGGGAACACTGAAGCTTTCTTT
CDR3 protein: CASRLSGNTEAFF
D gene: NA
clone size: medium-sized
J gene: TRBJ1-1
V gene: TRBV6-1

CDR3 DNA: TGCAGTGCAAAGACAGGGCAGGATCAGCCCCAGCATTTT
CDR3 protein: CSAKTGQDQPQHF
D gene: TRBD1
clone size: large
J gene: TRBJ1-5
V gene: TRBV20-1

CDR3 DNA: TGTGCCTGGCGAGTAACAGGGCCCGGGGAGCTGTTTTTT
CDR3 protein: CAWRVTGPGELFF
D gene: NA
clone size: medium-sized
J gene: TRBJ2-2
V gene: TRBV30

CDR3 DNA: TGTGCCAGCAGTCGCAACAGGGACGGTACACCCCTCCACTTT
CDR3 protein: CASSRNRDGTPLHF
D gene: NA
clone size: large
J gene: TRBJ1-6
V gene: TRBV28

CDR3 DNA: TGTGCCAGCAGCTTTCATGGGAGTAGGCAGCCCCAGCATTTT
CDR3 protein: CASSFHGSRQPQHF
D gene: NA
clone size: large
J gene: TRBJ1-5
V gene: TRBV7-2

CDR3 DNA: TGCAGTGCTCTAGGGACAGGGGGCGAAAAACTGTTTTTT
CDR3 protein: CSALGTGGEKLFF
D gene: TRBD1
clone size: large
J gene: TRBJ1-4
V gene: TRBV20-1

CDR3 DNA: TGTGCCAGCAGCCCCAGTTGGGGCAACAACACCATATATTTT
CDR3 protein: CASSPSWGNNTIYF
D gene: NA
clone size: medium-sized
J gene: TRBJ1-3
V gene: TRBV7-9

CDR3 DNA: TGTGCCAGCAGAGGGGACGGGGGCTATTCACCCCTCCACTTT
CDR3 protein: CASRGDGGYSPLHF
D gene: NA
clone size: NA
J gene: TRBJ1-6
V gene: TRBV27

CDR3 DNA: TGTGCCAGCAGCTTGGGGGCAGGGGGCGCGTCAACTTTCTTT
CDR3 protein: CASSLGAGGASTFF
D gene: TRBD1
clone size: many
J gene: TRBJ1-1
V gene: TRBV7-2

CDR3 DNA: TGTGCCAGCAGTTTCCAGAACTACGAGCAGTACTTC
CDR3 protein: CASSFQNYEQYF
D gene: NA
clone size: medium-sized
J gene: TRBJ2-7
V gene: TRBV28

CDR3 DNA: TGTGCCAGCAGTTGGGGACAGGGTAGAAATCAGCCCCAGCATTTT
CDR3 protein: CASSWGQGRNQPQHF
D gene: TRBD1
clone size: medium-sized
J gene: TRBJ1-5
V gene: TRBV12-3/TRBV12-4

CDR3 DNA: TGTGCCAGCAGTGTCGGGCGGGAGAATATCTACAATGAGCAGTTCTTC
CDR3 protein: CASSVGRENIYNEQFF
D gene: TRBD2
clone size: NA
J gene: TRBJ2-1
V gene: TRBV2

CDR3 DNA: TGCAGTGCGCCGGACCACAAAAGCTCCTACGAGCAGTACTTC
CDR3 protein: CSAPDHKSSYEQYF
D gene: NA
clone size: medium-sized
J gene: TRBJ2-7
V gene: TRBV20-1

CDR3 DNA: TGTGCCAGCAGCTTAGCGGGGGACATGGAGCAGTACTTC
CDR3 protein: CASSLAGDMEQYF
D gene: NA
clone size: few
J gene: TRBJ2-7
V gene: TRBV7-2

CDR3 DNA: TGCAGTGCTTCTACCCGGGACAGTCGTTATGGCTACACCTTC
CDR3 protein: CSASTRDSRYGYTF
D gene: TRBD1
clone size: medium-sized
J gene: TRBJ1-2
V gene: TRBV20-1

CDR3 DNA: TGTGCCAGCTCCCCCGGGAGGGGGTTCGGGTACGAGCAGTACTTC
CDR3 protein: CASSPGRGFGYEQYF
D gene: TRBD2
clone size: medium-sized
J gene: TRBJ2-7
V gene: TRBV14

CDR3 DNA: TGTGCCAGCTCACCATCCGACTACGATAGCGGGAGCGCCTACGAGCAGTACTTC
CDR3 protein: CASSPSDYDSGSAYEQYF
D gene: TRBD2
clone size: medium-sized
J gene: TRBJ2-7
V gene: TRBV18

CDR3 DNA: TGTGCCAGCAGTTGGGGTAGCTATGGCTACACCTTC
CDR3 protein: CASSWGSYGYTF
D gene: NA
clone size: medium-sized
J gene: TRBJ1-2
V gene: TRBV27

CDR3 DNA: TGTGCCAGCCGGCGGCAGGGGGCTTATAATGAGCAGTTCTTC
CDR3 protein: CASRRQGAYNEQFF
D gene: TRBD1
clone size: NA
J gene: TRBJ2-1
V gene: TRBV28

CDR3 DNA: TGCAGTGCTAGAAGGGAACGGCTGAACACTGAAGCTTTCTTT
CDR3 protein: CSARRERLNTEAFF
D gene: NA
clone size: many
J gene: TRBJ1-1
V gene: TRBV20-1

CDR3 DNA: TGTGCCAGCAGCCAAGACAGGGACCACTATGGCTACACCTTC
CDR3 protein: CASSQDRDHYGYTF
D gene: NA
clone size: large
J gene: TRBJ1-2
V gene: TRBV14

CDR3 DNA: TGTGCCAGCAGCCTCCGGGACCGGGAGGAAAAACTGTTTTTT
CDR3 protein: CASSLRDREEKLFF
D gene: NA
clone size: medium-sized
J gene: TRBJ1-4
V gene: TRBV7-9

CDR3 DNA: TGTGCCAGCAGCTTGGCGGGACTAGCGGGGATACTCCAAGAGACCCAGTACTTC
CDR3 protein: CASSLAGLAGILQETQYF
D gene: TRBD2
clone size: medium-sized
J gene: TRBJ2-5
V gene: TRBV5-6

CDR3 DNA: TGTGCCAGCAGTTTACAGGGGGCAGCAGATACGCAGTATTTT
CDR3 protein: CASSLQGAADTQYF
D gene: TRBD1
clone size: medium-sized
J gene: TRBJ2-3
V gene: TRBV27

CDR3 DNA: TGTGCCAGCAGAGCGACGACAGGGGCAGGAAACACCATATATTTT
CDR3 protein: CASRATTGAGNTIYF
D gene: TRBD1
clone size: large
J gene: TRBJ1-3
V gene: TRBV6-1

CDR3 DNA: TGTGCCATCAGCCCAGCGTCGGGGCGGTCAAACACCGGGGAGCTGTTTTTT
CDR3 protein: CAISPASGRSNTGELFF
D gene: NA
clone size: large
J gene: TRBJ2-2
V gene: TRBV10-3

CDR3 DNA: TGTGCCAGCTCATCCCGGCTAGCAGATACAGATACGCAGTATTTT
CDR3 protein: CASSSRLADTDTQYF
D gene: NA
clone size: medium-sized
J gene: TRBJ2-3
V gene: TRBV18

CDR3 DNA: TGTGCCAGCTCTACAAGGGGGGCAACTAATGAAAAACTGTTTTTT
CDR3 protein: CASSTRGATNEKLFF
D gene: NA
clone size: medium-sized
J gene: TRBJ1-4
V gene: TRBV28

CDR3 DNA: TGCAGCGTTGAAAAGGGGTCGGGAGAGACCCAGTACTTC
CDR3 protein: CSVEKGSGETQYF
D gene: NA
clone size: medium-sized
J gene: TRBJ2-5
V gene: TRBV29-1

CDR3 DNA: TGTGCCAGCAGCTCATTCCGGGACAGGGGAGGTGAAAAACTGTTTTTT
CDR3 protein: CASSSFRDRGGEKLFF
D gene: TRBD1
clone size: large
J gene: TRBJ1-4
V gene: TRBV7-9